A single sample is the source of the 24 T cell receptor beta chains below, sequenced in a study of blood T cell repertoires in COVID-19. Assay: immunoSEQ multiplex PCR; the TCRdb copy retains only in-frame clones and omits some. Among 250,000 to 300,000 clones, about nine tenths were seen once, and the ten largest hold 1.5% to 2%. The material sequenced was PBMCs or T cells enriched from blood (not recorded which). The receptors come from a woman aged 40 to 50 who had recovered from COVID-19.

The chain links TRBV7-3 to TRBJ2-2; 11 nucleotides match TRBD1. The V and J ends lost 4 bases and 6 bases, in that order; junction bases with no gene match: 7. Germline assignment: CDR1 SGHTA and CDR2 FQGTGA. The CDR3 has 16 residues. CDR3 loop: CASSSAGTGGAGELFF. CDR3 nucleotide sequence: TGTGCCAGCAGCTCCGCCGGGACAGGGGGTGCCGGGGAGCTGTTTTTT.

This chain links TRBV7-2 with TRBJ2-5; 7 positions agree with TRBD1. V lost 4 bases, J lost 2 bases, and 10 bases stayed unmatched. Germline V gene sequence: CDR1 SGHTA, CDR2 FQGNSA. The CDR3 covers 16 residues. In nucleotides, the CDR3 is TGTGCCAGCAGCTCCTACGGGACAGCCCAACAAGAGACCCAGTACTTC. Translation gives CASSSYGTAQQETQYF. The complete variable domain, with remaining parts taken from reference TRBV7-2 and TRBJ2-5, reads GAGVSQSPSNKVTEKGKDVELRCDPISGHTALYWYRQSLGQGLEFLIYFQGNSAPDKSGLPSDRFSAERTGGSVSTLTIQRTQQEDSAVYLCASSSYGTAQQETQYFGPGTRLLVL.

The CDR3 nucleotides are TGTGCCAGCAACTTTTACAGCTCCTACAATGAGCAGTTCTTC. It is translated as CASNFYSSYNEQFF. The chain uses TRBV5-8 and TRBJ2-1; D not resolved. The CDR3 covers 14 residues. Germline lookup yields CDR1 SGHTS and CDR2 YDEGEE. V lost 6 bases, J lost 0 bases, and 10 bases lay in between.

This chain links TRBV21-1 with TRBJ2-7; TRBD2 is taken as the D call from the table, unchecked against the DNA. TRBV21-1 is given as a pseudogene. This CDR3 has 16 amino acids. CDR3 amino acids: CASRLGGIASSYEQYF. The CDR3 DNA is TGTGCCAGCAGATTAGGAGGGATCGCATCATCCTACGAGCAGTACTTC.

The chain couples TRBV6-5 to TRBJ1-1; D is uncertain. CDR3 length equals 13 residues. CDR1 is MNHEY, CDR2 SVGAGI, per germline. Trimming left V 2 bases short and J 1 base short, with 5 bases between. The CDR3 sequence: CASSYQANTEAFF. The DNA of the CDR3 is TGTGCCAGCAGTTACCAGGCGAACACTGAAGCTTTCTTT.

This clone is a singleton in its sample. The V call is TRBV24-1, the J call TRBJ2-6, with 7 bases fitting TRBD1. The CDR3 contains 16 residues. Losses at the gene ends were 5 bases for V and 1 base for J; bases not matched to a gene: 4. CDR1 and CDR2 from the germline V gene are KGHDR and SFDVKD. The CDR3 loop reads CATSGTGSSGANVLTF. Here the CDR3 DNA reads TGTGCCACCAGTGGGACAGGATCTTCTGGGGCCAACGTCCTGACTTTC.

The chain is built from TRBV4-1 and TRBJ2-6, with a weak D call TRBD2 (5 bases). CDR1 and CDR2 (germline): MGHRA, YSYEKL. The CDR3 has 17 residues. V lost 1 base and J 1 base, leaving 11 bases between the germline ends. CDR3 amino acids: CASSQARVVSGANVLTF. CDR3 sequence (DNA): TGCGCCAGCAGCCAAGCGCGGGTCGTATCTGGGGCCAACGTCCTGACTTTC.

The rearrangement links TRBV5-4 to TRBJ1-1, with D tentatively TRBD1 (6 bases). CDR3 size: 14 residues. CDR1 and CDR2 (germline): SGHNT, YYREEE (reference sequence). The ends were cut back, 5 bases at V and 1 base at J, with 12 bases in the middle. CDR3 amino acids: CASRPGQPNTEAFF. In DNA form, the CDR3 reads TGTGCCAGCAGACCTGGACAGCCGAACACTGAAGCTTTCTTT.

The V and J genes are TRBV19 and TRBJ1-1, with D possibly matching TRBD1 (6 bases). The CDR3 is 16 residues long. Germline CDR1 and CDR2: LNHDA and SQIVND (reference sequence). The V end was cut by 10 bases, the J end by 5 bases, with 26 bases between. The CDR3 loop reads CATLPSHQGHNTEAFF. In DNA, the CDR3 is TGTGCCACCCTCCCATCCCACCAGGGACACAATACTGAAGCTTTCTTT. Looking up the rest from reference TRBV19 and TRBJ1-1 gives the full variable domain: DGGITQSPKYLFRKEGQNVTLSCEQNLNHDAMYWYRQDPGQGLRLIYYSQIVNDFQKGDIAEGYSVSREKKESFPLTVTSAQKNPTAFYLCATLPSHQGHNTEAFFGQGTRLTVV.

The V gene is TRBV5-1, the J gene TRBJ2-2, with 12 bases aligning to TRBD2. This CDR3 is built from 19 residues. With V trimmed by 0 bases and J by 5 bases, 11 bases remained unmatched. Germline loops: CDR1 SGHRS, CDR2 YFSETQ. The CDR3 nucleotides are TGCGCCAGCAGCTTGGCCCCTAGCGGGAGGGCGTTACGGACCGGGGAGCTGTTTTTT. It specifies CASSLAPSGRALRTGELFF.

The chain's CDR3 is CASSLALAGSETQYF. The CDR3 nucleotides are TGTGCCAGCAGCTTAGCACTAGCGGGAAGCGAGACCCAGTACTTC. The rearrangement joins TRBV7-3 to TRBJ2-5, with TRBD2 matching 10 bases. CDR1 and CDR2 (germline): SGHTA, FQGTGA. The CDR3 is 15 amino acids. Trimming removed 2 bases from V and 5 bases from J; junction bases left unmatched: 5.

This sequence joins TRBV7-6 and TRBJ1-5; perhaps TRBD1 as D (5 bases). Germline-derived CDR1 and CDR2 are SGHVS and FNYEAQ. The CDR3 has 15 amino acids. Deletions cut 5 bases from V and 4 bases from J, with 15 bases between. The CDR3 DNA follows: TGTGCCAGCAGCCTCGGCGGGGGGATGAATCAGCCCCAGCATTTT. It specifies CASSLGGGMNQPQHF. The complete variable domain, with remaining parts taken from reference TRBV7-6 and TRBJ1-5, reads GAGVSQSPRYKVTKRGQDVALRCDPISGHVSLYWYRQALGQGPEFLTYFNYEAQQDKSGLPNDRFSAERPEGSISTLTIQRTEQRDSAMYRCASSLGGGMNQPQHFGDGTRLSIL.

The V call is TRBV5-1, the J call TRBJ2-3; 14 bases match TRBD2. CDR3 length equals 19 residues. J lost 1 base, V lost 2 bases, and 9 bases had no gene match. Germline CDR1 reads SGHRS; CDR2 reads YFSETQ. The CDR3 reads CASSFSGTSGGFRTDTQYF. The CDR3 DNA sequence: TGCGCCAGCAGCTTTTCCGGGACTAGCGGGGGATTCCGCACAGATACGCAGTATTTT.

This chain links TRBV9 with TRBJ2-2; maybe TRBD1 (6 bases). CDR1 is SGDLS and CDR2 is YYNGEE in the germline V gene. The CDR3 has 16 residues. Trimming cost V 3 bases and J 0 bases, with 12 bases left between them. The CDR3 DNA reads as TGTGCCAGCAGCGCACCGGGACAAACGAACACCGGGGAGCTGTTTTTT. Translated, it gives CASSAPGQTNTGELFF. Filled out from reference TRBV9 and TRBJ2-2, the complete variable domain reads DSGVTQTPKHLITATGQRVTLRCSPRSGDLSVYWYQQSLDQGLQFLIQYYNGEERAKGNILERFSAQQFPDLHSELNLSSLELGDSALYFCASSAPGQTNTGELFFGEGSRLTVL.

The chain has TRBV5-5 and TRBJ1-2, with D perhaps matching TRBD1 (6 bases). Germline CDR1 and CDR2: SGHKS and YYEKEE (reference sequence). V was shortened by 0 bases and J by 0 bases, with 9 bases between the two germline ends. The CDR3 is made up of 15 amino acids. The chain's CDR3 is CASSLDGQPNYGYTF. The CDR3 DNA follows: TGTGCCAGCAGCTTGGACGGACAGCCTAACTATGGCTACACCTTC. The variable domain in full, completed from reference TRBV5-5 and TRBJ1-2, reads DAGVTQSPTHLIKTRGQQVTLRCSPISGHKSVSWYQQVLGQGPQFIFQYYEKEERGRGNFPDRFSARQFPNYSSELNVNALLLGDSALYLCASSLDGQPNYGYTFGSGTRLTVV.

The rearrangement uses TRBV5-1 and TRBJ1-1; the D is unclear. V lost 5 bases and J 4 bases, leaving 18 bases between the germline ends. CDR1 is SGHRS, CDR2 YFSETQ, per germline. The CDR3 covers 15 residues. CDR3 in DNA: TGCGCCAGCAGACGAAGGCCCGCGGTGGGCACTGAAGCTTTCTTT. Amino acids: CASRRRPAVGTEAFF.

The chain carries TRBV11-3 and TRBJ1-1; D might be TRBD1 (6 bases). Per the germline V gene, CDR1 is SGHNT and CDR2 is YENEEA. The CDR3 is made up of 15 amino acids. With 1 base removed from V and 7 bases from J, the gap between germline ends came to 16 bases. CDR3 bases: TGTGCCAGCAGCTTAGGGTTGGGGGCCCGAGATGAAGCTTTCTTT. Protein product: CASSLGLGARDEAFF. Supplemented by reference TRBV11-3 and TRBJ1-1, the full variable domain reads EAGVVQSPRYKIIEKKQPVAFWCNPISGHNTLYWYLQNLGQGPELLIRYENEEAVDDSQLPKDRFSAERLKGVDSTLKIQPAELGDSAVYLCASSLGLGARDEAFFGQGTRLTVV.

The V call is TRBV30, the J call TRBJ2-3; D might be TRBD2 (7 bases). The CDR3 length is 13 residues. Trimming stripped 4 bases from V and 6 bases from J, with 14 bases between. The V gene's germline CDR1 is GTSNPN and CDR2 SVGIG (reference sequence). CDR3 protein: CAWTEGGDDTQYF. The CDR3 nucleotides are TGTGCCTGGACCGAGGGGGGGGACGATACGCAGTATTTT.

In this sample, this clone turned up once. V usage is TRBV20-1 and J usage is TRBJ1-5; D not certain. This CDR3 spans 14 amino acids. From germline, CDR1 is DFQATT and CDR2 SNEGSKA (reference sequence). Trimming took off 3 bases at V and 4 bases at J, with 13 bases between the two ends. The CDR3 bases are TGCAGTGCTAGTTTGCCACCGGGAAATCAGCCCCAGCATTTT. Encoded protein: CSASLPPGNQPQHF.

The chain employs TRBV27 and TRBJ1-2, with D perhaps TRBD1 (5 bases). From germline, CDR1 is MNHEY and CDR2 SMNVEV (reference sequence). Trimming shortened V by 3 bases and J by 0 bases, and 17 bases separated the two germline ends. CDR3 length: 17 residues. Here the CDR3 DNA reads TGTGCCAGCAGTTTCGGGGGGTCGGGCCCAGCTAACTATGGCTACACCTTC. Encoded protein: CASSFGGSGPANYGYTF.

The J gene is TRBJ2-5, the V gene TRBV29-1, with D possibly TRBD2 on 6 matching bases. The CDR3 runs 12 residues. Per the germline V gene, CDR1 is SQVTM and CDR2 is ANQGSEA. Trimming shortened V by 7 bases and J by 5 bases, and 14 bases separated the two germline ends. This CDR3 is CSARTAGETQYF. CDR3 nucleotide sequence: TGCAGCGCCAGGACGGCGGGGGAGACCCAGTACTTC.

The V and J genes are TRBV5-1 and TRBJ1-1, with a tentative D call TRBD1 (6 bases). The germline V and J ends were trimmed by 3 bases and 3 bases, with 12 bases remaining between them. CDR1 SGHRS and CDR2 YFSETQ come from the germline V gene. This CDR3 has 14 amino acids. For the CDR3, the DNA is TGCGCCAGCAGCTCTCCCAGGGGTGACACTGAAGCTTTCTTT. Its translation is CASSSPRGDTEAFF.

The CDR3 reads CASSLTIITRGTGPYGYTF. The CDR3 bases are TGTGCCAGCAGCTTAACGATCATAACGAGAGGGACAGGGCCGTATGGCTACACCTTC. The chain combines TRBV7-3 with TRBJ1-2; 9 bases fit TRBD1. The ends lost 0 bases at V and 5 bases at J; junction bases unmatched: 16. Germline assignment: CDR1 SGHTA and CDR2 FQGTGA. There are 19 residues in the CDR3.

This chain uses TRBV14 with TRBJ2-1; 12 bases line up with TRBD2. Looked up from germline, CDR1 is SGHDN and CDR2 is FVKESK. The length of the CDR3 is 16 residues. V gave up 4 bases and J gave up 1 base; unmatched junction bases: 2. The CDR3 loop reads CASSPSGRVSYNEQFF. The CDR3 nucleotides are TGTGCCAGCAGCCCTAGCGGGAGGGTATCCTACAATGAGCAGTTCTTC.